The 25 T cell receptor beta chains below were found in one sample sequenced in a study of regulatory and conventional T cells in RAG deficiency. The sorted regulatory T cells were CD4+, CD25-high and CD127-low, with genomic DNA sequenced. Sequencing used immunoSEQ multiplex PCR; TCRdb keeps in-frame clones, though not all of them. The table records tens of thousands of clones, around 90% of them present only once. These sequences were also reported in another study, on regulatory T cells. That investigation notes: The primer mix had 52 TRBV and 13 TRBJ primers.

The source material was Tregs sorted from blood. These receptors were collected from a human donor in good health.

The genes are TRBV5-1 and TRBJ1-2; D is unclear. Trimming stripped 4 bases from V and 2 bases from J, with 6 bases between. The CDR3 sequence is 12 residues long. Germline loops: CDR1 SGHRS, CDR2 YFSETQ. This chain's CDR3 is CASSTGNYGYTF. The CDR3 nucleotides are TGCGCCAGCAGCACGGGCAACTATGGCTACACCTTC.

This clone was recorded once. V and J are TRBV12-5 and TRBJ2-7; 8 bases are a match to TRBD1. Germline assignment: CDR1 LGHNT and CDR2 FRNRAP. The CDR3 length is 16 residues. V lost 5 bases to trimming and J lost 3 bases; unmatched junction nucleotides: 12. The CDR3 loop reads CASGPSKDRAFYEQYF. The CDR3 DNA is TGTGCTAGTGGTCCCTCAAAGGACAGGGCCTTCTACGAGCAGTACTTC.

This clone was counted a single time. The rearrangement links TRBV19 to TRBJ2-4; no clear D. The germline gives CDR1 LNHDA, CDR2 SQIVND (reference sequence). V was shortened by 5 bases and J by 1 base, with 9 bases between the two germline ends. This CDR3 is 14 amino acids long. This chain's CDR3 is CASSATWAKNIQYF. The CDR3 coding sequence is TGTGCCAGTAGTGCTACGTGGGCCAAAAACATTCAGTACTTC.

The CDR3 bases are TGTGCCAGCAGCTTAGGCGTCGTCGAGACCCAGTACTTC. It translates to CASSLGVVETQYF. The chain carries TRBV13 and TRBJ2-5; no reliable D call. CDR3 length equals 13 residues. Germline V gene lookup returns CDR1 PRHDT and CDR2 FYEKMQ (reference sequence). Trimming left V 0 bases short and J 5 bases short, with 7 bases between.

The chain couples TRBV2 to TRBJ1-4, with 7 bases matching TRBD1. The CDR3 is made up of 17 amino acids. CDR1 and CDR2 (germline): SNHLY, FYNNEI. V shed 4 bases, J shed 7 bases, and the junction held 15 bases outside the gene matches. The CDR3 region is CASSGGQKSPIGEKLFF. CDR3 nucleotide sequence: TGTGCCAGCAGTGGGGGACAGAAAAGCCCAATTGGTGAAAAACTGTTTTTT.

The J gene is TRBJ2-5, the V gene TRBV6-1; 10 positions agree with TRBD2. This CDR3 has 13 residues. Trimming at V came to 6 bases and at J to 2 bases, leaving 0 bases not matched to a gene. Germline V gives CDR1 MNHNS, CDR2 SASEGT. As DNA, the CDR3 is TGTGCCAGCAGGACTAGCGGGCAAGAGACCCAGTACTTC. It specifies CASRTSGQETQYF.

The chain recombines TRBV5-1 with TRBJ1-5; 8 nucleotides agree with TRBD1. The CDR3 has 13 amino acids. Germline V gives CDR1 SGHRS, CDR2 YFSETQ. Germline trimming cut 4 bases from V and 7 bases from J; bases unmatched to any gene: 4. CDR3 in DNA: TGCGCCAGCAGCAATGACAGGGGCCAGCCCCAGCATTTT. It encodes CASSNDRGQPQHF.

The rearrangement links TRBV11-2 to TRBJ2-1; D is undetermined. V shed 1 base and J shed 5 bases, with 12 bases lying between them. The CDR3 extends over 15 amino acids. Germline lookup yields CDR1 SGHAT and CDR2 FQNNGV. CDR3 DNA: TGTGCCAGCAGCTTAGTTGATAGACTGAACAATGAGCAGTTCTTC. It yields the protein CASSLVDRLNNEQFF.

CDR3 coding DNA: TGTGCCAGCAGCACCCGTCGTGACACTGAAGCTTTCTTT. This encodes CASSTRRDTEAFF. The chain employs TRBV4-2 and TRBJ1-1, with no clear D. This CDR3 comprises 13 residues. Germline values: CDR1 LGHNA, CDR2 YNFKEQ. The ends were cut back, 5 bases at V and 3 bases at J, with 10 bases in the middle.

The chain has TRBV9 and TRBJ2-6; no firm D call. V was trimmed by 0 bases and J by 0 bases, leaving 10 bases between them. This CDR3 is 17 amino acids long. From germline, CDR1 is SGDLS and CDR2 YYNGEE. The CDR3 DNA is TGTGCCAGCAGCGTAGGGGCGGTTAGCTCTGGGGCCAACGTCCTGACTTTC. Its translation is CASSVGAVSSGANVLTF. The whole variable domain, filled in from reference TRBV9 and TRBJ2-6, reads DSGVTQTPKHLITATGQRVTLRCSPRSGDLSVYWYQQSLDQGLQFLIQYYNGEERAKGNILERFSAQQFPDLHSELNLSSLELGDSALYFCASSVGAVSSGANVLTFGAGSRLTVL.

The rearrangement links TRBV5-1 to TRBJ1-2; TRBD1 aligns across 11 bases. CDR1 is SGHRS, CDR2 YFSETQ, per germline. The CDR3 totals 15 residues. V lost 4 bases and J lost 5; bases outside the gene matches: 7. In DNA, the CDR3 is TGCGCCAGCAGCATTTCCGGGACAGGGGGGTATGGCTACACCTTC. Translated, it gives CASSISGTGGYGYTF.

V usage is TRBV7-2 and J usage is TRBJ1-1; weak D call: TRBD1 (6 bases). CDR1 is SGHTA and CDR2 is FQGNSA in the germline V gene. This CDR3 comprises 14 residues. With 1 base removed from V and 1 base from J, the gap between germline ends came to 7 bases. The CDR3 reads CASSLEQGNTEAFF. The CDR3 DNA sequence: TGTGCCAGCAGCTTAGAACAGGGGAACACTGAAGCTTTCTTT. Drawing the rest from reference TRBV7-2 and TRBJ1-1, the complete variable domain is GAGVSQSPSNKVTEKGKDVELRCDPISGHTALYWYRQSLGQGLEFLIYFQGNSAPDKSGLPSDRFSAERTGGSVSTLTIQRTQQEDSAVYLCASSLEQGNTEAFFGQGTRLTVV.

The chain couples TRBV19 to TRBJ1-3; TRBD1 matches 10 bases. Germline V gene lookup returns CDR1 LNHDA and CDR2 SQIVND (reference sequence). The CDR3 length is 15 residues. Unmatched junction bases numbered 2, after V lost 6 bases and J lost 0 bases. This CDR3 is CASRGTGDSGNTIYF. As DNA, the CDR3 is TGTGCCAGTAGGGGGACAGGGGACTCTGGAAACACCATATATTTT.

The J gene is TRBJ1-1, the V gene TRBV7-3; 8 positions match TRBD1. The CDR3 length is 16 residues. With 4 bases clipped from V and 8 bases from J, the junction kept 15 bases outside the gene matches. Per the germline V gene, CDR1 is SGHTA and CDR2 is FQGTGA. The chain's CDR3 is CASSSGAYWDRREAFF. The CDR3 bases are TGTGCCAGCAGCTCGGGCGCATATTGGGACAGGAGAGAAGCTTTCTTT.

This sequence joins TRBV18 and TRBJ1-1, with TRBD1 matching 7 bases. The CDR3 is 18 residues long. Looked up from germline, CDR1 is KGHSH and CDR2 is LQKENI. The V segment lost 4 bases and the J segment 4 bases; nucleotides outside the gene matches: 18. In DNA form, the CDR3 reads TGTGCCAGCTCACTACTAGGGACAGCGGGAGGTACCTTCACTGAAGCTTTCTTT. It translates to CASSLLGTAGGTFTEAFF.

V is TRBV2 and J is TRBJ1-5; D ambiguous. Trimming shortened V by 4 bases and J by 4 bases, and 11 bases separated the two germline ends. Germline CDR1 is SNHLY and CDR2 is FYNNEI. The CDR3 is made up of 14 amino acids. The chain's CDR3 is CASSARTPNQPQHF. CDR3 coding DNA: TGTGCCAGCAGTGCTAGGACCCCGAATCAGCCCCAGCATTTT. Using reference TRBV2 and TRBJ1-5 for the parts outside the CDR3, the full variable domain is EPEVTQTPSHQVTQMGQEVILRCVPISNHLYFYWYRQILGQKVEFLVSFYNNEISEKSEIFDDQFSVERPDGSNFTLKIRSTKLEDSAMYFCASSARTPNQPQHFGDGTRLSIL.

CDR3 in amino acids: CASSLTSGYNEQFF. The CDR3 DNA reads TGTGCCAGCAGTCTGACGTCAGGTTACAATGAGCAGTTCTTC. The chain joins TRBV6-4 to TRBJ2-1; unclear D gene. Germline loops: CDR1 MRHNA, CDR2 SNTAGT. Between the trimmed V and J ends, which lost 5 bases and 4 bases, there was a span of 12 bases. The CDR3 has 14 residues.

This clone has only one observation. This chain joins TRBV7-2 and TRBJ1-5; TRBD1 might be the D (5 bases). Looked up from germline, CDR1 is SGHTA and CDR2 is FQGNSA. The CDR3 is 18 amino acids. With 3 bases removed from V and 7 bases from J, the gap between germline ends came to 25 bases. The chain's CDR3 is CASSLGGWTRAVGQPQHF. DNA of the CDR3: TGTGCCAGCAGCTTGGGCGGGTGGACAAGGGCGGTAGGGCAGCCCCAGCATTTT. Variable domain in full (rest from reference TRBV7-2 and TRBJ1-5): GAGVSQSPSNKVTEKGKDVELRCDPISGHTALYWYRQSLGQGLEFLIYFQGNSAPDKSGLPSDRFSAERTGGSVSTLTIQRTQQEDSAVYLCASSLGGWTRAVGQPQHFGDGTRLSIL.

J is TRBJ1-1 and V is TRBV7-9, with no clear D. The CDR3 spans 13 residues. V was pared by 1 base and J by 8 bases, with 11 bases between. The germline CDR1 and CDR2 sequences are SEHNR and FQNEAQ (reference sequence). The CDR3 reads CASSLGLGAEAFF. DNA of the CDR3: TGTGCCAGCAGCTTAGGGTTGGGAGCAGAAGCTTTCTTT. The entire variable domain, with the rest obtained from reference TRBV7-9 and TRBJ1-1, is as follows: DTGVSQNPRHKITKRGQNVTFRCDPISEHNRLYWYRQTLGQGPEFLTYFQNEAQLEKSRLLSDRFSAERPKGSFSTLEIQRTEQGDSAMYLCASSLGLGAEAFFGQGTRLTVV.

This chain links TRBV13 with TRBJ2-1; 11 bases match TRBD2. Losses at the gene ends were 3 bases for V and 4 bases for J; bases not matched to a gene: 8. Germline V gene sequence: CDR1 PRHDT, CDR2 FYEKMQ (reference sequence). The CDR3 extends over 17 amino acids. Here the CDR3 reads CASSFLYLAGGYNEQFF. The CDR3 DNA reads as TGTGCCAGCAGCTTTCTTTACCTAGCGGGGGGTTACAATGAGCAGTTCTTC.

The rearrangement links TRBV7-8 to TRBJ2-6; no firm D call. Germline V lookup: CDR1 SGHVS, CDR2 FQNEAQ. The CDR3 is 13 amino acids. The V end was cut by 8 bases, the J end by 2 bases, with 7 bases between. The CDR3 loop is CASWTAGANVLTF. The CDR3 bases are TGTGCCAGCTGGACGGCTGGGGCCAACGTCCTGACTTTC.

The CDR3 DNA reads TGTGCCAGCAGCTCCCGACAGGGGACATACACAGATACGCAGTATTTT. Encoded protein: CASSSRQGTYTDTQYF. This sequence joins TRBV9 and TRBJ2-3; 8 nucleotides align to TRBD1. This CDR3 contains 16 residues. Per germline, CDR1 SGDLS and CDR2 YYNGEE. The ends lost 4 bases at V and 2 bases at J; junction bases unmatched: 9.

The genes are TRBV7-2 and TRBJ1-2, with TRBD1 as a possible D gene (5 bases). Per the germline V gene, CDR1 is SGHTA and CDR2 is FQGNSA. V shed 5 bases and J shed 0 bases, with 13 bases lying between them. The CDR3 extends over 15 amino acids. The CDR3 nucleotides are TGTGCCAGCAGCCTTAGCCCGGGACCTAACTATGGCTACACCTTC. Its protein product is CASSLSPGPNYGYTF.

The V gene is TRBV7-3, the J gene TRBJ2-7, with D hard to call. The germline V gene has CDR1 SGHTA and CDR2 FQGTGA. With 4 bases removed from V and 5 bases from J, the gap between germline ends came to 12 bases. CDR3 length: 13 amino acids. CDR3 loop: CASSSGPPNEQYF. CDR3 DNA sequence: TGTGCCAGCAGCTCCGGGCCCCCTAACGAGCAGTACTTC.

The chain carries TRBV18 and TRBJ1-1; TRBD1 aligns across 8 bases. The CDR3 is 18 residues long. Germline CDR1 reads KGHSH; CDR2 reads LQKENI. The ends lost 6 bases at V and 1 base at J; junction bases unmatched: 16. CDR3 residues: CASSENLSRGLWNTEAFF. Written as DNA, the CDR3 is TGTGCCAGCTCTGAAAATCTATCCAGGGGGCTTTGGAACACTGAAGCTTTCTTT.